A single sample gave rise to the 29 T cell receptor beta chains below, sequenced in a study of blood T cell repertoires in COVID-19 (dated by TCRdb to the early 2020s). Libraries came from the immunoSEQ multiplex PCR assay. Sourced from immuneACCESS, this table was stored by TCRdb with only in-frame sequences that have V and J called. A share of the clones is absent; for the studies checked, an unresolved V gene accounts for under half, and the remainder has no known explanation. The sample table contains about 220,000 clones; only one count was recorded for over 60% of them. The top ten clonotypes cover under 8.5% of the sample. Sequenced: peripheral blood. These receptors all stem from a woman aged 70-85 years with acute or convalescent COVID-19.

The rearrangement joins TRBV6-5 to TRBJ2-5; D might be TRBD2 (6 bases). The V gene lost 2 bases and the J gene lost 0 bases, with 10 bases spanning the gap. This CDR3 is 15 amino acids long. The germline V gene has CDR1 MNHEY and CDR2 SVGAGI. CDR3 region: CASSYQWGDQETQYF. The CDR3 region has the DNA TGTGCCAGCAGTTACCAGTGGGGGGACCAAGAGACCCAGTACTTC.

This clone has only a few counts. V and J are TRBV4-1 and TRBJ2-3; 11 positions agree with TRBD2. V gave up 1 base and J gave up 2 bases; unmatched junction bases: 5. The CDR3 runs 17 residues. Germline-derived CDR1 and CDR2 are MGHRA and YSYEKL. The CDR3 is CASSQASGGISTDTQYF. In DNA, the CDR3 is TGCGCCAGCAGCCAAGCTAGCGGGGGGATCTCCACAGATACGCAGTATTTT.

The V and J genes are TRBV5-1 and TRBJ2-7; 9 positions agree with TRBD2. CDR3 size: 16 residues. J gave up 0 bases and V 3 bases, and 7 bases lay outside the gene matches. CDR1 is SGHRS, CDR2 YFSETQ, per germline. This CDR3 is CASSSGLALSSYEQYF. The CDR3 region has the DNA TGCGCCAGCAGCTCTGGACTAGCGCTGAGCTCCTACGAGCAGTACTTC. Using reference TRBV5-1 and TRBJ2-7 for the parts outside the CDR3, the full variable domain is KAGVTQTPRYLIKTRGQQVTLSCSPISGHRSVSWYQQTPGQGLQFLFEYFSETQRNKGNFPGRFSGRQFSNSRSEMNVSTLELGDSALYLCASSSGLALSSYEQYFGPGTRLTVT.

The chain combines TRBV19 with TRBJ1-2; 7 bases are shared with TRBD1. Germline assignment: CDR1 LNHDA and CDR2 SQIVND (reference sequence). The CDR3 has 19 amino acids. After removal of 5 bases from V and 3 bases from J, the junction contained 21 bases not matched to a gene. The CDR3: CASSHGQEIPGDDHYGYTF. The DNA of the CDR3 is TGTGCCAGTAGTCACGGACAGGAAATCCCCGGGGATGATCACTATGGCTACACCTTC.

This clone came up many times. The sample has other DNA sequences that encode this CDR3 too. The chain uses TRBV6-5 and TRBJ1-2; TRBD1 is a possible D gene (5 bases). Trimming removed 6 bases from V and 3 bases from J, with 11 bases in between. Germline lookup yields CDR1 MNHEY and CDR2 SVGAGI. The CDR3 contains 13 residues. CDR3 in DNA: TGTGCCAGCAGCCCCGGAGGGGACTATGGCTACACCTTC. Residues: CASSPGGDYGYTF.

A word on this clone: This specimen includes other DNA sequences encoding the same CDR3. The CDR3 here is CASSYRQGESPLHF. The CDR3 nucleotides read TGTGCCAGCAGTTATAGGCAGGGGGAATCACCCCTCCACTTT. The chain is built from TRBV6-5 and TRBJ1-6; 7 bases map to TRBD1. V lost 3 bases to trimming and J lost 10 bases; unmatched junction nucleotides: 6. Per germline, CDR1 MNHEY and CDR2 SVGAGI. The CDR3 consists of 14 residues.

The rearrangement uses TRBV21-1 and TRBJ2-2; the table's D call TRBD2 went unverified against the DNA. TRBV21-1 is a known pseudogene. The CDR3 has 14 residues. The CDR3 here is CASSPGYPTGELFF. CDR3 sequence (DNA): TGTGCCAGCAGCCCGGGTTATCCAACCGGGGAGCTGTTTTTT.

The chain combines TRBV9 with TRBJ2-5; TRBD2 agrees at 8 bases. Losses at the gene ends were 4 bases for V and 7 bases for J; bases not matched to a gene: 15. Germline V gives CDR1 SGDLS, CDR2 YYNGEE. The CDR3 is 16 residues long. The CDR3 region has the DNA TGTGCCAGCAGCCCGCGAGCGGGGACGGCGGGGGGGACCCAGTACTTC. Amino acid sequence: CASSPRAGTAGGTQYF.

The V call is TRBV6-6, the J call TRBJ1-2; TRBD1 matches 9 bases. In germline, CDR1 is MNHNY, CDR2 SVGAGI (reference sequence). CDR3 length: 15 amino acids. Trimming cost V 2 bases and J 6 bases; bases outside gene matches: 7. CDR3 DNA: TGTGCCAGCAGTTACGGGGGACAGGGTAGTCATGGCTACACCTTC. Amino acids: CASSYGGQGSHGYTF.

This chain connects TRBV10-3 to TRBJ2-2; 13 nucleotides line up with TRBD2. Germline trimming cut 4 bases from V and 5 bases from J; bases unmatched to any gene: 7. Germline V gives CDR1 ENHRY, CDR2 SYGVKD. This CDR3 spans 17 amino acids. The CDR3 nucleotides are TGTGCCATCAGTGGGATACTAGCGGGGGGGCGGACCGGGGAGCTGTTTTTT. Translating gives CAISGILAGGRTGELFF.

The chain uses TRBV3-1 (or the pseudogene TRBV3-2) and TRBJ2-2; the match to TRBD1 covers 8 bases. This CDR3 comprises 14 residues. V shed 6 bases, J shed 4 bases, and the junction held 4 bases outside the gene matches. Germline CDR1 reads LGHDT; CDR2 reads YNNKEL (reference sequence). The CDR3 loop reads CASRPQGGTGELFF. Written as DNA, the CDR3 is TGTGCCAGCAGACCACAGGGGGGCACCGGGGAGCTGTTTTTT.

This chain uses TRBV12-3 or TRBV12-4 with TRBJ2-3; perhaps TRBD1 as D (5 bases). Between the trimmed V and J ends, which lost 3 bases and 9 bases, there was a span of 7 bases. This CDR3 spans 11 amino acids. The CDR3 DNA reads as TGTGCCAGCAGTTTCACAGGAACGCAGTATTTT. Its translation is CASSFTGTQYF.

This clone was counted a few times. The rearrangement links TRBV5-1 to TRBJ2-1, with D perhaps TRBD1 (6 bases). V was cut by 6 bases and J by 1 base, with 11 bases left in between. Looked up from germline, CDR1 is SGHRS and CDR2 is YFSETQ. CDR3 length equals 14 residues. The CDR3 region is CASTSDSSYNEQFF. The CDR3 DNA follows: TGCGCCAGCACCTCGGACAGTTCCTACAATGAGCAGTTCTTC.

This chain links TRBV6-6 with TRBJ2-2; 9 bases map to TRBD1. J gave up 6 bases and V 5 bases, and 19 bases lay outside the gene matches. Germline V lookup: CDR1 MNHNY, CDR2 SVGAGI (reference sequence). The CDR3 runs to 19 residues. The CDR3 sequence: CASSPSGIRDRVRAGELFF. CDR3 DNA: TGTGCCAGCAGTCCATCCGGTATCCGGGACAGGGTGAGAGCCGGGGAGCTGTTTTTT.

This clone was seen only a few times. Other DNA sequences of this sample code for an identical CDR3. This rearrangement joins TRBV5-1 to TRBJ2-7; 14 positions match TRBD2. Germline loops: CDR1 SGHRS, CDR2 YFSETQ. The CDR3 length is 14 residues. The V and J ends lost 4 bases and 6 bases, in that order; junction bases with no gene match: 3. This CDR3 is CASSPGTSGGEQYF. Written as DNA, the CDR3 is TGCGCCAGCAGCCCCGGGACTAGCGGGGGCGAGCAGTACTTC. Filled out from reference TRBV5-1 and TRBJ2-7, the complete variable domain reads KAGVTQTPRYLIKTRGQQVTLSCSPISGHRSVSWYQQTPGQGLQFLFEYFSETQRNKGNFPGRFSGRQFSNSRSEMNVSTLELGDSALYLCASSPGTSGGEQYFGPGTRLTVT.

Turning to this clone: At one boundary the junction diverges from the germline segment, which might be a read error. The chain recombines TRBV11-2 with TRBJ2-1, with TRBD2 matching 10 bases. Per the germline V gene, CDR1 is SGHAT and CDR2 is FQNNGV. The CDR3 contains 15 residues. The CDR3 region is CASSLEAGGSSLQVF. CDR3 DNA sequence: TGTGCCAGCAGCTTAGAAGCGGGGGGGAGCTCCCTCCAGGTCTTC. Supplemented by reference TRBV11-2 and TRBJ2-1, the full variable domain reads EAGVAQSPRYKIIEKRQSVAFWCNPISGHATLYWYQQILGQGPKLLIQFQNNGVVDDSQLPKDRFSAERLKGVDSTLKIQPAKLEDSAVYLCASSLEAGGSSLQVFGPGTRLTVL.

This rearrangement joins TRBV19 to TRBJ2-1; 7 bases line up with TRBD1. The germline gives CDR1 LNHDA, CDR2 SQIVND (reference sequence). The V segment lost 4 bases and the J segment 0 bases; nucleotides outside the gene matches: 12. CDR3 length equals 18 residues. CDR3 sequence reads: CASSSRLGTGVSYNEQFF. Here the CDR3 DNA reads TGTGCCAGTAGTAGCCGCTTGGGAACAGGGGTCTCCTACAATGAGCAGTTCTTC.

The J gene is TRBJ2-5, the V gene TRBV7-2; 11 nucleotides match TRBD2. The V segment lost 4 bases and the J segment 2 bases; nucleotides outside the gene matches: 6. Looked up from germline, CDR1 is SGHTA and CDR2 is FQGNSA. The CDR3 contains 16 residues. The CDR3 region has the DNA TGTGCCAGCAGCTCGGGGGTAGCGGGGGGGCAAGAGACCCAGTACTTC. Its protein is CASSSGVAGGQETQYF.

This clone was detected once. V gene TRBV19 combines with J gene TRBJ2-3, with a weak D call TRBD1 (6 bases). The germline V gene has CDR1 LNHDA and CDR2 SQIVND (reference sequence). This CDR3 has 12 amino acids. V gave up 5 bases and J gave up 7 bases, with 10 bases separating them. As DNA, the CDR3 is TGTGCCAGTAGTCCAGACAGGTATACGCAGTATTTT. It yields the protein CASSPDRYTQYF. The whole variable domain, remainder taken from reference TRBV19 and TRBJ2-3, is DGGITQSPKYLFRKEGQNVTLSCEQNLNHDAMYWYRQDPGQGLRLIYYSQIVNDFQKGDIAEGYSVSREKKESFPLTVTSAQKNPTAFYLCASSPDRYTQYFGPGTRLTVL.

The CDR3 nucleotides are TGTGCCAGCAGTATCCCAGGGGATTCACCCCTCCACTTT. This codes for CASSIPGDSPLHF. The gene calls are TRBV12-3 or TRBV12-4 and TRBJ1-6, with a tentative D call TRBD1 (6 bases). This CDR3 region has 13 residues. V lost 5 bases and J lost 8, with 10 bases in between.

The chain employs TRBV10-3 and TRBJ2-1, with 9 bases that match TRBD1. The CDR3 is made up of 22 amino acids. V gave up 6 bases and J gave up 0 bases; unmatched junction bases: 24. From germline, CDR1 is ENHRY and CDR2 SYGVKD. The CDR3 here is CAISDQVFRDRARKGSYNEQFF. CDR3 nucleotide sequence: TGTGCCATCAGCGATCAAGTTTTTAGGGACAGGGCAAGAAAAGGCTCCTACAATGAGCAGTTCTTC.

The V call is TRBV24-1, the J call TRBJ2-5; TRBD2 matches at 10 bases. The CDR3 covers 13 residues. Germline V gene lookup returns CDR1 KGHDR and CDR2 SFDVKD. After removal of 10 bases from V and 5 bases from J, the junction contained 6 bases not matched to a gene. The CDR3 coding sequence is TGTGCCACTTCAGCGGGGGGGAGGGAGACCCAGTACTTC. It yields the protein CATSAGGRETQYF.

This rearrangement joins TRBV19 to TRBJ1-2, with a possible D match to TRBD1 (6 bases). The CDR3 spans 15 residues. Trimming took off 4 bases at V and 3 bases at J, with 15 bases between the two ends. Germline V lookup: CDR1 LNHDA, CDR2 SQIVND (reference sequence). The CDR3 sequence is CASSKGQDLHYGYTF. As DNA, the CDR3 is TGTGCCAGTAGTAAGGGACAAGACCTCCACTATGGCTACACCTTC.

The CDR3 protein is CASSDRANEKLFF. The DNA of the CDR3 is TGCGCCAGCAGTGACAGGGCGAATGAAAAACTGTTTTTT. The rearrangement uses TRBV5-1 and TRBJ1-4; the match to TRBD1 covers 7 bases. CDR1 and CDR2 (germline): SGHRS, YFSETQ. V was clipped by 5 bases and J by 5 bases; unmatched bases: 3. The CDR3 sequence is 13 residues long.

Only a few counts were recorded for this clone. V is TRBV6-5 and J is TRBJ2-2; a possible D gene is TRBD1 (6 bases). CDR1 is MNHEY, CDR2 SVGAGI, per germline. The CDR3 is made up of 15 amino acids. V lost 8 bases and J 4 bases, leaving 17 bases between the germline ends. The CDR3 protein is CASFYGQYGTGELFF. CDR3 in DNA: TGTGCCAGCTTCTACGGACAGTATGGCACCGGGGAGCTGTTTTTT.

The chain uses TRBV9 and TRBJ2-1, with D perhaps matching TRBD2 (5 bases). V was shortened by 2 bases and J by 0 bases, with 9 bases between the two germline ends. CDR3 length equals 15 residues. Germline assignment: CDR1 SGDLS and CDR2 YYNGEE. For the CDR3, the DNA is TGTGCCAGCAGCGTTGACGGGAACTCCTACAATGAGCAGTTCTTC. Translated: CASSVDGNSYNEQFF.

This clone was seen a few times. The chain carries TRBV2 and TRBJ1-6; no definite D call. V lost 8 bases to trimming and J lost 7 bases, with 15 bases between them. Per germline, CDR1 SNHLY and CDR2 FYNNEI. The CDR3 consists of 14 residues. The CDR3 loop reads CASQTPSGNSPLHF. For the CDR3, the DNA is TGTGCCAGCCAGACACCGTCGGGGAATTCACCCCTCCACTTT.

This chain's CDR3 is CASSLRGARGENIQYF. The CDR3 region has the DNA TGTGCCAGCAGCTTACGGGGGGCGCGTGGAGAAAACATTCAGTACTTC. The V call is TRBV13, the J call TRBJ2-4; tentative D call: TRBD2 (7 bases). Looked up from germline, CDR1 is PRHDT and CDR2 is FYEKMQ (reference sequence). Trimming removed 2 bases from V and 5 bases from J, with 16 bases in between. The CDR3 length is 16 residues.

The V and J genes are TRBV7-3 and TRBJ2-2, with 7 bases identical to TRBD1. V shed 5 bases and J 2 bases; nucleotides not matched to a gene: 8. The CDR3 sequence is 16 residues long. Germline values: CDR1 SGHTA, CDR2 FQGTGA. The CDR3: CASSLPTGLNTGELFF. The CDR3 nucleotides read TGTGCCAGCAGCCTACCGACAGGGCTTAACACCGGGGAGCTGTTTTTT.